The 14 T cell receptor beta chains below were found in one sample sequenced in a study of beta chain features in type 1 diabetes. Expressed TCRB transcripts got sequenced, as all isolated RNA was reverse transcribed. This table comes from immunoSEQ multiplex PCR, and its TCRdb copy is limited to in-frame clones, with some not included. This sample carries around 310,000 clones, approximately 11% of them seen once, and the ten largest clones take approximately 0.016%. The specimen sequenced was naive CD4+ T cells from blood. The source of these receptors is a woman aged 25-40 years in good health.

The chain recombines TRBV4-2 with TRBJ1-4, with 8 bases identical to TRBD1. CDR3 length equals 15 residues. V lost 4 bases to trimming and J lost 4 bases; unmatched junction nucleotides: 5. The germline CDR1 and CDR2 sequences are LGHNA and YNFKEQ. The CDR3 here is CASSPLTGGNEKLFF. Written as DNA, the CDR3 is TGTGCCAGCAGCCCCCTAACAGGGGGTAATGAAAAACTGTTTTTT.

V gene TRBV6-6 combines with J gene TRBJ2-1; possible D gene TRBD2, 6 bases. The CDR3 has 12 residues. Looked up from germline, CDR1 is MNHNY and CDR2 is SVGAGI (reference sequence). Trimming removed 6 bases at V and 8 bases at J, with 11 bases between. The CDR3 region has the DNA TGTGCCAGCAGCAGACTAGTAGATGAGCAGTTCTTC. Protein sequence: CASSRLVDEQFF.

The genes are TRBV2 and TRBJ2-7; the D gene is possibly TRBD2 (6 bases). The V end was cut by 4 bases, the J end by 7 bases, with 17 bases between. From germline, CDR1 is SNHLY and CDR2 FYNNEI. The CDR3 has 14 amino acids. The CDR3 DNA follows: TGTGCCAGCAGTGCAGAACTAGCATCGGGAGAGCAGTACTTC. Protein product: CASSAELASGEQYF.

In this sample, this clone turned up a few times. The chain links TRBV6-5 to TRBJ2-7; 10 positions agree with TRBD2. The CDR3 runs to 15 residues. Trimming cost V 2 bases and J 7 bases; bases outside gene matches: 8. The germline V gene has CDR1 MNHEY and CDR2 SVGAGI. CDR3 in DNA: TGTGCCAGCAGTTACGGTCTAGCGGGAGTCGGGGAGCAGTACTTC. This translates into CASSYGLAGVGEQYF.

A few counts support this clone. The genes are TRBV9 and TRBJ2-1; TRBD2 matches 10 bases. The CDR3 loop spans 16 amino acids. Unmatched junction bases numbered 7, after V lost 0 bases and J lost 7 bases. Germline V gene data show CDR1 as SGDLS and CDR2 as YYNGEE. The CDR3 loop reads CASSVGAAGGRNEQFF. For the CDR3, the DNA is TGTGCCAGCAGCGTAGGAGCAGCGGGAGGGAGAAATGAGCAGTTCTTC. The full variable domain, its missing parts supplied by reference TRBV9 and TRBJ2-1, is DSGVTQTPKHLITATGQRVTLRCSPRSGDLSVYWYQQSLDQGLQFLIQYYNGEERAKGNILERFSAQQFPDLHSELNLSSLELGDSALYFCASSVGAAGGRNEQFFGPGTRLTVL.

This clone was detected only a few times. The rearrangement links TRBV27 to TRBJ2-3; tentatively, D is TRBD1 (6 bases). V lost 5 bases, J lost 6 bases, and 12 bases lay in between. There are 13 residues in the CDR3. Germline CDR1 is MNHEY and CDR2 is SMNVEV (reference sequence). CDR3 in DNA: TGTGCCAGCAGTCGATACAGGGACGATACGCAGTATTTT. Residues: CASSRYRDDTQYF.

This clone was seen a handful of times. The CDR3 coding sequence is TGTGCCAGCAGGGTACTAGCGGGAGTGTACGAGCAGTACTTC. This sequence encodes CASRVLAGVYEQYF. The chain employs TRBV6-1 and TRBJ2-7, with 11 positions matching TRBD2. The CDR3 sequence is 14 residues long. Germline CDR1 and CDR2: MNHNS and SASEGT. J was trimmed by 4 bases and V by 6 bases; bases with no gene match: 5.

This chain uses TRBV25-1 with TRBJ1-5, with 8 bases that match TRBD1. J lost 2 bases, V lost 8 bases, and 2 bases had no gene match. This CDR3 region has 13 residues. The germline V gene encodes CDR1 MGHDK and CDR2 SYGVNS. The CDR3 is CASAGQGNQPQHF. In nucleotides, the CDR3 is TGTGCCAGCGCGGGACAGGGCAATCAGCCCCAGCATTTT.

The table lists this clone with a few counts. The chain joins TRBV9 to TRBJ2-7; 10 bases fit TRBD1. J lost 5 bases, V lost 2 bases, and 7 bases had no gene match. The V gene's germline CDR1 is SGDLS and CDR2 YYNGEE. The CDR3 is 15 amino acids. The CDR3 reads CASSVAGTGDHEQYF. CDR3 DNA: TGTGCCAGCAGCGTCGCCGGGACAGGGGACCACGAGCAGTACTTC.

The rearrangement uses TRBV15 and TRBJ2-5, with TRBD1 identical over 7 bases. The V gene's germline CDR1 is LNHNV and CDR2 YYDKDF (reference sequence). The CDR3 has 13 residues. Trimming removed 3 bases from V and 2 bases from J; junction bases left unmatched: 0. The CDR3: CATSRDRQETQYF. The DNA of the CDR3 is TGTGCCACCAGCAGGGACAGGCAAGAGACCCAGTACTTC.

This clone was detected a few times. The V gene is TRBV18, the J gene TRBJ2-7; 11 nucleotides match TRBD1. CDR1 is KGHSH and CDR2 is LQKENI in the germline V gene. With 0 bases clipped from V and 3 bases from J, the junction kept 1 base outside the gene matches. The CDR3 covers 15 residues. The CDR3 bases are TGTGCCAGCTCACCACCCGGGACAGGGGGCTACGAGCAGTACTTC. Its translation: CASSPPGTGGYEQYF.

The rearrangement uses TRBV28 and TRBJ2-3; 11 bases are shared with TRBD2. The CDR3 sequence is 18 residues long. Trimming removed 4 bases from V and 6 bases from J; junction bases left unmatched: 15. The germline CDR1 and CDR2 sequences are MDHEN and SYDVKM. This CDR3 reads CASSSGRFSGRARDTQYF. The DNA for the CDR3 is TGTGCCAGCAGTTCGGGCCGTTTTAGCGGGAGGGCCAGGGATACGCAGTATTTT.

This clone was observed a few times. The chain combines TRBV6-5 with TRBJ2-1, with TRBD1 matching 8 bases. This CDR3 spans 15 amino acids. In germline, CDR1 is MNHEY, CDR2 SVGAGI. V was pared by 5 bases and J by 7 bases, with 10 bases of the junction left unmatched. In DNA, the CDR3 is TGTGCCAGCAGTCCGGACAGGGTGGGCGGAAATGAGCAGTTCTTC. It yields the protein CASSPDRVGGNEQFF.

A few counts support this clone. V is TRBV14 and J is TRBJ2-1; 9 bases fit TRBD2. Germline lookup yields CDR1 SGHDN and CDR2 FVKESK. This CDR3 is built from 17 residues. The junction had 10 bases not matched to a gene; V was cut back by 4 bases and J by 3 bases. The CDR3 reads CASSRLTSGIIYNEQFF. CDR3 nucleotides: TGTGCCAGCAGCCGGTTGACTAGCGGCATAATCTACAATGAGCAGTTCTTC. The variable domain in full, completed from reference TRBV14 and TRBJ2-1, reads EAGVTQFPSHSVIEKGQTVTLRCDPISGHDNLYWYRRVMGKEIKFLLHFVKESKQDESGMPNNRFLAERTGGTYSTLKVQPAELEDSGVYFCASSRLTSGIIYNEQFFGPGTRLTVL.